These 27 T cell receptor beta chains share one sample of origin, sequenced in a study of CD4+ T cells in melanoma. Using immunoSEQ multiplex PCR, the repertoire was profiled, and TCRdb retains in-frame clones only, with some absent. The sample lists more than 90,000 clones; about 92% were seen once. The material sequenced was peripheral blood. The receptor source for this set is a human donor with melanoma.

Worth noting for this clone: This sample includes further DNA sequences coding for the same CDR3. V and J are TRBV29-1 and TRBJ2-7; D gene ambiguous. The V and J ends lost 7 bases and 0 bases respectively, with 13 bases between them. The CDR3 covers 13 residues. The germline V gene encodes CDR1 SQVTM and CDR2 ANQGSEA. The CDR3 sequence is CSGFDRSSYEQYF. Written as DNA, the CDR3 is TGCAGCGGGTTCGACCGGAGCTCCTACGAGCAGTACTTC.

The J gene is TRBJ1-1, the V gene TRBV19; D is unclear. The CDR3 extends over 15 amino acids. CDR1 is LNHDA and CDR2 is SQIVND in the germline V gene (reference sequence). Trimming shortened V by 1 base and J by 6 bases, and 15 bases separated the two germline ends. CDR3 loop: CASSIVAQNFAEAFF. As DNA, the CDR3 is TGTGCCAGTAGTATAGTGGCCCAGAATTTCGCTGAAGCTTTCTTT.

The chain uses TRBV18 and TRBJ1-5; a possible D gene is TRBD1 (5 bases). The CDR3 length is 17 residues. V shed 5 bases and J shed 3 bases, with 20 bases lying between them. Per the germline V gene, CDR1 is KGHSH and CDR2 is LQKENI. The CDR3 protein is CASSNTTTGLPNQPQHF. The CDR3 DNA sequence: TGTGCCAGCTCAAACACGACGACGGGACTGCCCAATCAGCCCCAGCATTTT.

The gene calls are TRBV5-4 and TRBJ2-3; D not resolved. Germline values: CDR1 SGHNT, CDR2 YYREEE (reference sequence). The CDR3 runs 13 residues. V lost 0 bases and J 7 bases, leaving 9 bases between the germline ends. As DNA, the CDR3 is TGTGCCAGCAGCTTGGAACAACCGAATACGCAGTATTTT. Amino acid sequence: CASSLEQPNTQYF.

The chain combines TRBV11-2 with TRBJ2-5; D is unclear. With 4 bases removed from V and 4 bases from J, the gap between germline ends came to 13 bases. The CDR3 has 14 amino acids. Germline assignment: CDR1 SGHAT and CDR2 FQNNGV. The CDR3 DNA is TGTGCCAGCAGCTCTTCCCGGGCTGGAGAGACCCAGTACTTC. Translation gives CASSSSRAGETQYF.

This CDR3 is CATTLTTGTVFSEQYF. The CDR3 DNA sequence: TGTGCCACCACCTTAACCACCGGGACAGTATTCTCCGAGCAGTACTTC. The rearrangement uses TRBV15 and TRBJ2-7; 7 bases line up with TRBD1. Germline V gene lookup returns CDR1 LNHNV and CDR2 YYDKDF (reference sequence). The CDR3 covers 16 residues. V lost 7 bases, J lost 6 bases, and 18 bases stayed unmatched.

The V gene is TRBV5-6, the J gene TRBJ1-3; D unresolved. The CDR3 is made up of 16 amino acids. The germline V gene encodes CDR1 SGHDT and CDR2 YYEEEE. Between the trimmed V and J ends, which lost 4 bases and 0 bases, there was a span of 14 bases. The CDR3 DNA follows: TGTGCCAGCAGCATACCGACGCGCAGCTCTGGAAACACCATATATTTT. Protein product: CASSIPTRSSGNTIYF.

The rearrangement uses TRBV6-1 and TRBJ1-3, with TRBD1 matching over 8 bases. The CDR3 runs to 14 residues. From germline, CDR1 is MNHNS and CDR2 SASEGT. J lost 2 bases, V lost 4 bases, and 1 base had no gene match. For the CDR3, the DNA is TGTGCCAGCAGTGGACAGGGGCCTGGAAACACCATATATTTT. As protein: CASSGQGPGNTIYF.

The rearrangement links TRBV5-6 to TRBJ2-7; D possibly corresponds to TRBD1 (5 bases). The V gene lost 3 bases and the J gene lost 2 bases, with 12 bases spanning the gap. Germline CDR1 SGHDT, CDR2 YYEEEE. The CDR3 runs to 14 residues. The DNA for the CDR3 is TGTGCCAGCAGCTCCGAAACAGGCCCCTACGAGCAGTACTTC. It encodes CASSSETGPYEQYF.

This chain connects TRBV7-2 to TRBJ2-5, with 7 bases aligning to TRBD1. The CDR3 is made up of 13 amino acids. Germline CDR1 and CDR2: SGHTA and FQGNSA. The junction had 3 bases not matched to a gene; V was cut back by 5 bases and J by 3 bases. CDR3 amino acids: CASSPGTEETQYF. In nucleotides, the CDR3 is TGTGCCAGCAGCCCCGGGACAGAAGAGACCCAGTACTTC.

The chain uses TRBV4-2 and TRBJ2-1; D perhaps matches TRBD2 (5 bases). V lost 5 bases, J lost 2 bases, and 13 bases lay in between. Germline V gene lookup returns CDR1 LGHNA and CDR2 YNFKEQ. This CDR3 is 15 amino acids long. CDR3 residues: CASSFRTGTYNEQFF. Written as DNA, the CDR3 is TGTGCCAGCAGCTTTCGGACTGGGACCTACAATGAGCAGTTCTTC.

This chain uses TRBV27 with TRBJ2-5; no clear D gene. V was trimmed by 1 base and J by 5 bases, leaving 17 bases between them. Germline V gene data show CDR1 as MNHEY and CDR2 as SMNVEV (reference sequence). The CDR3 sequence is 16 residues long. The CDR3 nucleotides are TGTGCCAGCAGTTTATGTATCGGCCCCACTCCGGAGACCCAGTACTTC. Protein product: CASSLCIGPTPETQYF.

The genes are TRBV29-1 and TRBJ2-7; 9 nucleotides align to TRBD2. The germline V gene encodes CDR1 SQVTM and CDR2 ANQGSEA. Trimming cost V 4 bases and J 4 bases; bases outside gene matches: 2. This CDR3 contains 12 residues. Here the CDR3 reads CSVVSGSYEQYF. The CDR3 DNA sequence: TGCAGCGTTGTTAGCGGGAGTTACGAGCAGTACTTC.

The chain carries TRBV29-1 and TRBJ2-2; 9 bases are a match to TRBD1. Germline values: CDR1 SQVTM, CDR2 ANQGSEA. This CDR3 has 15 amino acids. Losses at the gene ends were 7 bases for V and 2 bases for J; bases not matched to a gene: 8. CDR3 protein: CSEIGTGLNTGELFF. As DNA, the CDR3 is TGCAGCGAGATCGGGACAGGGCTTAACACCGGGGAGCTGTTTTTT.

The chain employs TRBV4-1 and TRBJ1-1; tentatively, D is TRBD1 (6 bases). The V gene lost 1 base and the J gene lost 1 base, with 13 bases spanning the gap. From germline, CDR1 is MGHRA and CDR2 YSYEKL. The CDR3 length is 16 residues. Written as DNA, the CDR3 is TGCGCCAGCAGCCAAGCGGTGGGCAGGGGGAACACTGAAGCTTTCTTT. The encoded protein is CASSQAVGRGNTEAFF.

V and J are TRBV5-1 and TRBJ1-1; the match to TRBD1 covers 8 bases. CDR1 is SGHRS, CDR2 YFSETQ, per germline. This CDR3 contains 14 residues. V lost 5 bases, J lost 1 base, and 4 bases stayed unmatched. CDR3 protein: CASRTGAQNTEAFF. CDR3 coding DNA: TGCGCCAGCAGGACAGGGGCCCAGAACACTGAAGCTTTCTTT.

The chain recombines TRBV5-4 with TRBJ2-3, with 9 bases identical to TRBD2. Germline V gene data show CDR1 as SGHNT and CDR2 as YYREEE (reference sequence). The CDR3 covers 15 residues. V dropped 2 bases and J dropped 4; count of bases not matched to a gene: 5. The CDR3 DNA is TGTGCCAGCAGCTTCGGCGGGGGGGCGGCAGATACGCAGTATTTT. Translation: CASSFGGGAADTQYF.

This sequence joins TRBV7-2 and TRBJ2-7; TRBD1 aligns across 8 bases. V was pared by 5 bases and J by 4 bases, with 10 bases of the junction left unmatched. The CDR3 is made up of 15 amino acids. Germline V gene lookup returns CDR1 SGHTA and CDR2 FQGNSA. CDR3 in DNA: TGTGCCAGCAGCCCCACGGCAGGGGGCTTTTACGAGCAGTACTTC. It codes for CASSPTAGGFYEQYF.

This clone showed up just once. The chain has TRBV6-1 and TRBJ1-1; the D is unclear. Germline CDR1 MNHNS, CDR2 SASEGT. V shed 2 bases and J shed 5 bases, with 6 bases lying between them. This CDR3 spans 12 amino acids. DNA for the CDR3: TGTGCCAGCAGTGAACCGTTTACTGAAGCTTTCTTT. Amino acid sequence: CASSEPFTEAFF.

The rearrangement joins TRBV19 to TRBJ2-7; 7 bases fit TRBD1. Germline CDR1 reads LNHDA; CDR2 reads SQIVND (reference sequence). The CDR3 sequence is 15 residues long. V was clipped by 6 bases and J by 3 bases; unmatched bases: 11. CDR3 residues: CASRTQNRGDYEQYF. The CDR3 DNA reads as TGTGCCAGTAGGACCCAGAACAGGGGTGACTACGAGCAGTACTTC. Variable domain in full (rest from reference TRBV19 and TRBJ2-7): DGGITQSPKYLFRKEGQNVTLSCEQNLNHDAMYWYRQDPGQGLRLIYYSQIVNDFQKGDIAEGYSVSREKKESFPLTVTSAQKNPTAFYLCASRTQNRGDYEQYFGPGTRLTVT.

The chain recombines TRBV12-2 with TRBJ2-3. TRBV12-2 is a pseudogene. The CDR3 is 18 amino acids. The CDR3 region is CASRRRPACRSRTDTQYF. The CDR3 DNA is TGTGCAAGTCGCCGTCGGCCGGCCTGTCGGTCCCGCACAGATACGCAGTATTTT.

The rearrangement joins TRBV6-5 to TRBJ1-5; 7 nucleotides agree with TRBD1. V was pared by 6 bases and J by 7 bases, with 9 bases of the junction left unmatched. Germline V gene data show CDR1 as MNHEY and CDR2 as SVGAGI. The CDR3 is 14 amino acids. CDR3 residues: CASSRNRGGQPQHF. In nucleotides, the CDR3 is TGTGCCAGCAGCCGAAACAGGGGAGGCCAGCCCCAGCATTTT.

The chain joins TRBV6-5 to TRBJ1-4; no clear D. The germline V gene has CDR1 MNHEY and CDR2 SVGAGI. Trimming took off 5 bases at V and 11 bases at J, with 18 bases between the two ends. CDR3 length equals 14 residues. This CDR3 is CASSTKGIGEKLFF. The CDR3 coding sequence is TGTGCCAGCAGTACTAAGGGCATCGGGGAGAAACTGTTTTTT.

This chain uses TRBV4-3 with TRBJ2-1; tentative D call: TRBD2 (7 bases). With 0 bases removed from V and 6 bases from J, the gap between germline ends came to 15 bases. CDR3 size: 16 residues. Germline lookup yields CDR1 LGHNA and CDR2 YSLEER. The CDR3 sequence is CASSQDEGGGSNEQFF. CDR3 bases: TGCGCCAGCAGCCAAGATGAGGGAGGGGGTAGCAATGAGCAGTTCTTC.

The chain joins TRBV7-2 to TRBJ2-3; no clear D gene. V was clipped by 2 bases and J by 5 bases, with 8 bases between them. The CDR3 totals 13 residues. The V gene's germline CDR1 is SGHTA and CDR2 FQGNSA. DNA for the CDR3: TGTGCCAGCAGCTTAATTCTACTAGATACGCAGTATTTT. Its protein is CASSLILLDTQYF.

The chain joins TRBV9 to TRBJ1-1, with TRBD1 identical over 11 bases. The germline V gene encodes CDR1 SGDLS and CDR2 YYNGEE. V dropped 4 bases and J dropped 7; count of bases not matched to a gene: 9. This CDR3 contains 15 residues. In DNA, the CDR3 is TGTGCCAGCAGCTCGAGGACAGGGGGCGTCGGTGAAGCTTTCTTT. Protein product: CASSSRTGGVGEAFF.

Of note for this clone: Additional DNA sequences in this sample encode the identical CDR3. The chain couples TRBV7-3 to TRBJ2-3; D uncertain. V lost 4 bases and J lost 0, with 2 bases in between. From germline, CDR1 is SGHTA and CDR2 FQGTGA. This CDR3 region has 12 residues. The chain's CDR3 is CASSSSTDTQYF. In nucleotides, the CDR3 is TGTGCCAGCAGCTCTAGCACAGATACGCAGTATTTT.